Sequencing of this T cell receptor (beta chain) was carried out in a study of cytomegalovirus exposure and HLA in healthy donors. The study's findings and limits: With later analysis, a missense DCLRE1C variant became linked to TCR beta V- and J-gene trimming. Equally common other TCR beta chains were less clonally expanded than HLA-associated ones, a later analysis found. The productive fraction for most TCR beta V segments was about 87% or about 30% in an earlier analysis.

The study ran its PCR with 60 Vbeta and 13 Jbeta primers. Assay used: immunoSEQ multiplex PCR; TCRdb lists only in-frame clones, some missing. The sample yields approximately 190,000 clones, 81% seen once. There are a few counts of this clone. Its antigen remains unknown. The CDR3 is 16 amino acids. CDR1 is LGHNA, CDR2 YSLEER, per germline. Trimming removed 0 bases at V and 0 bases at J, with 9 bases between. Source material: PBMCs. The rearrangement uses TRBV4-3 and TRBJ2-1, with D hard to call. The receptor comes from a man aged 45-60 years in good health and CMV-seronegative. CDR3 in DNA: TGCGCCAGCAGCCAAGATCGCTACAGCTCCTACAATGAGCAGTTCTTC. Its protein is CASSQDRYSSYNEQFF.